A selection of T cell receptor beta chains follows, all from one sample in a study of beta chain features in type 1 diabetes. TCRdb's table, derived via immunoSEQ multiplex PCR, lists solely in-frame clones and lacks some. The data hold around 310,000 clones, with approximately 10% observed a single time. The specimen was naive CD4+ T cells from blood. These receptors were obtained from a woman between 25 and 40 years old in good health. The CDR3 runs from the conserved cysteine through the conserved F or W. A D gene is named only where the DNA matches it firmly. Not all rows give a size; the values are once, few, many and, for expanded clones, a class.

CASSKGQGRGSNQPQHF	TGTGCCAGTAGTAAAGGACAGGGAAGGGGTAGCAATCAGCCCCAGCATTTT	NA	TRBJ1-5	TRBV19	TRBD1
CAWSGSGSQEQYF	TGTGCCTGGAGCGGTAGCGGGAGTCAGGAGCAGTACTTC	few	TRBJ2-7	TRBV30	TRBD2
CASSFGGKKNEQYF	TGTGCCAGCAGCTTTGGGGGGAAGAAAAACGAGCAGTACTTC	NA	TRBJ2-7	TRBV7-2	NA
CASSADYQFPTGELFF	TGTGCCAGTAGTGCGGACTATCAGTTTCCCACCGGGGAGCTGTTTTTT	few	TRBJ2-2	TRBV19	NA
CASIYRRATEAFF	TGTGCCAGCATTTACCGCAGGGCTACTGAAGCTTTCTTT	few	TRBJ1-1	TRBV6-5	NA
CASNERVTDTQYF	TGTGCCAGCAATGAGAGGGTCACAGATACGCAGTATTTT	NA	TRBJ2-3	TRBV25-1	NA
CASSLTAGSSYNEQFF	TGTGCCAGCAGCTTAACGGCGGGAAGCTCCTACAATGAGCAGTTCTTC	NA	TRBJ2-1	TRBV7-3	NA
CASSVTTYEQYF	TGTGCCAGCAGTGTCACTACCTACGAGCAGTACTTC	few	TRBJ2-7	TRBV2	NA
CASSQLGGFETQYF	TGTGCCAGCAGTCAACTAGGGGGCTTTGAGACCCAGTACTTC	NA	TRBJ2-5	TRBV27	TRBD1
CASSLVAGGTYEQYF	TGCGCCAGCAGCTTGGTTGCGGGAGGGACCTACGAGCAGTACTTC	few	TRBJ2-7	TRBV5-1	TRBD2
CASRTAGAVGGANVLTF	TGTGCCAGCAGAACAGCGGGAGCCGTTGGTGGGGCCAACGTCCTGACTTTC	few	TRBJ2-6	TRBV28	TRBD2
CASSLVGGPMTDTQYF	TGTGCCAGCAGCTTAGTGGGCGGGCCGATGACAGATACGCAGTATTTT	few	TRBJ2-3	TRBV7-2	NA
CASSLEDPYEQYF	TGTGCCAGCAGTTTGGAGGACCCCTACGAGCAGTACTTC	NA	TRBJ2-7	TRBV28	NA
CASSILSGSYNEQFF	TGTGCCAGTAGTATTCTGTCAGGGTCGTACAATGAGCAGTTCTTC	NA	TRBJ2-1	TRBV19	NA